This T cell receptor (beta chain) is drawn from a study of cytomegalovirus exposure and HLA in healthy donors. Overall study results and limits: As a later analysis revealed, the rate of TCR association differed by HLA locus, with DRB1 most and HLA-C fewest. Researchers left out some V segments, among them TRBV6-2 and TRBV6-3, as indistinguishable.

About this clone itself: Its target is not known.

This CDR3 is 14 amino acids long. CDR1 SGHRS and CDR2 YFSETQ come from the germline V gene. J was trimmed by 5 bases and V by 3 bases; bases with no gene match: 5. The PCR ran on 60 Vbeta and 13 Jbeta primers. As handled by the study authors: Later, 75 million to 100 million unique TCR beta chains were counted in an analysis, and 8.5 million to 13 million of them were shared. TCRdb's table, derived via immunoSEQ multiplex PCR, lists solely in-frame clones and lacks some. V and J calls plus clone size are reproduced from that table; the DNA served to infer D and trimming. In the table there are around 170,000 clones, roughly 87% of which are singletons. Donors likely had unrecorded immune exposures despite being nominally healthy when sampled.

The chain has TRBV5-1 and TRBJ1-2; 9 nucleotides agree with TRBD1. This TCR came from a woman aged 50 to 60 in good health and CMV-seronegative. Sequenced input: PBMCs. CDR3 sequence reads: CASSYLDRGYGYTF. The CDR3 nucleotides are TGCGCCAGCAGCTATCTGGACAGGGGTTATGGCTACACCTTC.